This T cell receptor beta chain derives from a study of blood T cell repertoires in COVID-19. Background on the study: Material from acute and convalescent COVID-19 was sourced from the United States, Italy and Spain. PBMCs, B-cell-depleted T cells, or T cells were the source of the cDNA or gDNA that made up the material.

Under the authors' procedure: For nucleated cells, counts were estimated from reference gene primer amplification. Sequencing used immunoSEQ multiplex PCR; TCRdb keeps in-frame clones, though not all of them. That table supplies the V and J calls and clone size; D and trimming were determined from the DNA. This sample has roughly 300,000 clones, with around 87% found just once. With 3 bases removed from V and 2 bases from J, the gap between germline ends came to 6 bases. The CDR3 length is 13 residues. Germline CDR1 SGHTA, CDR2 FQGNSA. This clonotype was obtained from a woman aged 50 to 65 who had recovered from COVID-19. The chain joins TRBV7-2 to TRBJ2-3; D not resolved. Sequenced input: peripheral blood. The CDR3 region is CASSFLFTDTQYF. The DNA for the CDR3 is TGTGCCAGCAGCTTCCTCTTCACAGATACGCAGTATTTT.